The 18 T cell receptor beta chains reported below all come from one sample, sequenced in a study of neoadjuvant anti-PD-1 for oral cavity cancer. The table came from immunoSEQ multiplex PCR; TCRdb's copy has only in-frame clones and leaves some out. The profile shows tens of thousands of clones, around four fifths of them singletons. Sequencing used PBMCs, obtained before nivolumab (anti-PD-1) treatment. These receptors all stem from a person aged 35 to 85 with oral cavity squamous cell carcinoma.

This rearrangement joins TRBV5-1 to TRBJ1-2; a weak D match, TRBD1 (6 bases). The V gene lost 0 bases and the J gene lost 4 bases, with 13 bases spanning the gap. This CDR3 is 15 amino acids long. Germline CDR1 and CDR2: SGHRS and YFSETQ. DNA for the CDR3: TGCGCCAGCAGCTTGGAGACAGGACTAATCTATGGCTACACCTTC. It translates to CASSLETGLIYGYTF.

This rearrangement joins TRBV6-5 to TRBJ1-1; D is unresolved. V shed 8 bases and J shed 8 bases, with 18 bases lying between them. CDR1 and CDR2 from the germline V gene are MNHEY and SVGAGI. The CDR3 is 13 amino acids. CDR3 sequence (DNA): TGTGCCAGCTCAAAACCGACACTTCTAGAAGCTTTCTTT. Protein: CASSKPTLLEAFF.

This chain links TRBV7-9 with TRBJ1-1; D is unclear. Trimming removed 1 base at V and 6 bases at J, with 12 bases between. Germline lookup yields CDR1 SEHNR and CDR2 FQNEAQ (reference sequence). The CDR3 loop spans 14 amino acids. CDR3 residues: CASSLGQREAEAFF. Here the CDR3 DNA reads TGTGCCAGCAGCTTAGGCCAAAGGGAGGCTGAAGCTTTCTTT.

V usage is TRBV7-8 and J usage is TRBJ2-5, with 9 positions matching TRBD2. Germline V lookup: CDR1 SGHVS, CDR2 FQNEAQ. J gave up 7 bases and V 5 bases, and 8 bases lay outside the gene matches. This CDR3 has 14 amino acids. CDR3 bases: TGTGCCAGCAGCCCCCCGGCTAGCGGGGTGACCCAGTACTTC. Its protein product is CASSPPASGVTQYF.

This clone was picked up a small number of times. This chain uses TRBV7-9 with TRBJ2-2, with D perhaps TRBD1 or TRBD2 (5 bases each). Germline-derived CDR1 and CDR2 are SEHNR and FQNEAQ (reference sequence). The CDR3 length is 15 residues. V dropped 5 bases and J dropped 5 bases, with 15 bases sitting between them. The CDR3 DNA reads TGTGCCAGCAGCCCCGGGACCTTTAGGACCGGGGAGCTGTTTTTT. It yields the protein CASSPGTFRTGELFF.

The genes are TRBV11-2 and TRBJ1-2, with TRBD1 identical over 11 bases. Germline-derived CDR1 and CDR2 are SGHAT and FQNNGV. This CDR3 contains 17 residues. Germline trimming cut 6 bases from V and 0 bases from J; bases unmatched to any gene: 9. Here the CDR3 reads CASRSGQGAPANYGYTF. In DNA, the CDR3 is TGTGCCAGCAGGAGTGGACAGGGGGCGCCCGCTAACTATGGCTACACCTTC.

The chain employs TRBV4-2 and TRBJ1-5; 9 bases match TRBD1. The CDR3 covers 19 residues. Per the germline V gene, CDR1 is LGHNA and CDR2 is YNFKEQ. V shed 0 bases and J 9 bases; nucleotides not matched to a gene: 18. CDR3 in amino acids: CASSQETSDRGIVFWPQHF. The CDR3 DNA is TGTGCCAGCAGCCAAGAGACCTCGGACAGGGGTATTGTGTTTTGGCCCCAGCATTTT.

This sequence joins TRBV4-1 and TRBJ1-2, with a weak D call TRBD1 (6 bases). The length of the CDR3 is 14 residues. Per the germline V gene, CDR1 is MGHRA and CDR2 is YSYEKL. With 3 bases removed from V and 6 bases from J, the gap between germline ends came to 14 bases. The CDR3 nucleotides are TGCGCCAGCAGCCACCCTGGACAGCGGAATGGCTACACCTTC. Translation gives CASSHPGQRNGYTF.

The chain uses TRBV7-8 and TRBJ2-3; no clear D gene. The germline gives CDR1 SGHVS, CDR2 FQNEAQ. CDR3 length equals 15 residues. V was cut by 1 base and J by 3 bases, with 11 bases left in between. CDR3 in amino acids: CASSLDRGWTDTQYF. CDR3 DNA: TGTGCCAGCAGCTTAGACCGAGGTTGGACAGATACGCAGTATTTT. The full variable domain, its missing parts supplied by reference TRBV7-8 and TRBJ2-3, is GAGVSQSPRYKVAKRGQDVALRCDPISGHVSLFWYQQALGQGPEFLTYFQNEAQLDKSGLPSDRFFAERPEGSVSTLKIQRTQQEDSAVYLCASSLDRGWTDTQYFGPGTRLTVL.

The chain is built from TRBV6-5 and TRBJ1-5, with D hard to call. CDR3 size: 14 residues. V lost 0 bases to trimming and J lost 6 bases, with 9 bases between them. The germline V gene encodes CDR1 MNHEY and CDR2 SVGAGI. The CDR3 protein is CASSYSIGVQPQHF. CDR3 sequence (DNA): TGTGCCAGCAGTTACTCAATTGGGGTTCAGCCCCAGCATTTT.

CDR3 bases: TGCAGTGCTAAATTAATCAATGAGCAGTTCTTC. Translation: CSAKLINEQFF. The V and J genes are TRBV20-1 and TRBJ2-1; D gene unclear. The germline V and J ends were trimmed by 4 bases and 6 bases, with 7 bases remaining between them. The CDR3 runs 11 residues. Germline CDR1 is DFQATT and CDR2 is SNEGSKA (reference sequence).

This chain connects TRBV7-3 to TRBJ2-1; possibly TRBD2 for D (6 bases). The CDR3 consists of 15 residues. Trimming stripped 5 bases from V and 4 bases from J, with 15 bases between. Per the germline V gene, CDR1 is SGHTA and CDR2 is FQGTGA. DNA for the CDR3: TGTGCCAGCAGCCCGCCGGGACTCTCGTACAATGAGCAGTTCTTC. This sequence encodes CASSPPGLSYNEQFF.

This clone was seen a few times. The rearrangement joins TRBV10-3 to TRBJ1-2; D is undetermined. From germline, CDR1 is ENHRY and CDR2 SYGVKD. This CDR3 comprises 14 residues. Trimming took 3 bases from V and 2 from J, leaving 10 bases between them. CDR3 DNA sequence: TGTGCCATCAGTGAATGGAAGGGAAACTATGGCTACACCTTC. Amino acid sequence: CAISEWKGNYGYTF.

The V call is TRBV4-1, the J call TRBJ1-1; D is unresolved. The CDR3 covers 14 residues. Germline V gene data show CDR1 as MGHRA and CDR2 as YSYEKL. V was pared by 0 bases and J by 8 bases, with 13 bases between. In DNA form, the CDR3 reads TGCGCCAGCAGCCAAGATCGGCGGGTTTTAGAAGCTTTCTTT. Its protein product is CASSQDRRVLEAFF.

J is TRBJ1-4 and V is TRBV4-1; D remains unclear. Germline V gene sequence: CDR1 MGHRA, CDR2 YSYEKL. The ends were cut back, 0 bases at V and 6 bases at J, with 11 bases in the middle. The CDR3 contains 15 residues. This chain's CDR3 is CASSQDSGSYEKLFF. CDR3 sequence (DNA): TGCGCCAGCAGCCAAGACTCGGGGTCCTATGAAAAACTGTTTTTT.

The J gene is TRBJ1-4, the V gene TRBV29-1; the D is unclear. Germline V lookup: CDR1 SQVTM, CDR2 ANQGSEA. The CDR3 has 13 residues. V was pared by 3 bases and J by 8 bases, with 13 bases between. In DNA, the CDR3 is TGCAGCGTTGAGGTCGGGGAACGGGAAAAACTGTTTTTT. Protein sequence: CSVEVGEREKLFF.

This clone has only a few counts. This chain joins TRBV11-2 and TRBJ1-2, with TRBD1 matching over 7 bases. The J segment lost 0 bases and the V segment lost 4 bases, leaving 8 bases of the junction unmatched. Germline-derived CDR1 and CDR2 are SGHAT and FQNNGV. CDR3 length equals 16 residues. CDR3 in DNA: TGTGCCAGCAGCTCATACAGGGGCAGAGCTAACTATGGCTACACCTTC. It is translated as CASSSYRGRANYGYTF.

This clone came up once. This rearrangement joins TRBV5-1 to TRBJ2-1, with 13 bases aligning to TRBD2. CDR3 length equals 15 residues. The V and J ends lost 7 bases and 8 bases, in that order; junction bases with no gene match: 9. The V gene's germline CDR1 is SGHRS and CDR2 YFSETQ. The DNA for the CDR3 is TGCGCCAGCCGACTAGCGGGAGGTGAAGTATATGAGCAGTTCTTC. Translation gives CASRLAGGEVYEQFF. The variable domain in full, with the rest retrieved from reference TRBV5-1 and TRBJ2-1, is KAGVTQTPRYLIKTRGQQVTLSCSPISGHRSVSWYQQTPGQGLQFLFEYFSETQRNKGNFPGRFSGRQFSNSRSEMNVSTLELGDSALYLCASRLAGGEVYEQFFGPGTRLTVL.